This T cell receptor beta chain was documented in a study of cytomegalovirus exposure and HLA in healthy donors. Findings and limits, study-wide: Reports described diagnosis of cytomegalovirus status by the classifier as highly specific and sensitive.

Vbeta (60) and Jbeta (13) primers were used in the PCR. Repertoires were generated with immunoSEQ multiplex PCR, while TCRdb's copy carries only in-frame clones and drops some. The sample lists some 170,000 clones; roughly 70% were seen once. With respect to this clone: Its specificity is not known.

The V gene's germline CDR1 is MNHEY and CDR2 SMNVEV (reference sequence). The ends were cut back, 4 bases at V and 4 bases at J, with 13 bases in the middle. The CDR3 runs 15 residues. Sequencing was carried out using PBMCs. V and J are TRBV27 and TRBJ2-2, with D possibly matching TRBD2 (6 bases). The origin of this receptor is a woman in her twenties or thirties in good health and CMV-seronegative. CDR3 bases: TGTGCCAGCAGTTCCGGGAGTAGTGGCACCGGGGAGCTGTTTTTT. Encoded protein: CASSSGSSGTGELFF.